A selection of T cell receptor beta chains follows, all from one sample in a study of technical replicates of blood from a few donors. The data were produced by immunoSEQ multiplex PCR, yet TCRdb's version contains in-frame clones alone and is incomplete. The sample has some 70,000 clones; about 97% are singletons. Sequenced input: T cells isolated from PBMCs. These receptors all come from a human donor in good health. Both conserved end residues are part of each CDR3. Each record gives: J gene, V gene, clone size, D gene, CDR3 DNA, CDR3 protein. D genes are given only for firm matches. Part of the rows lack a size; the others show once, few, many or a class for expanded clones.

TRBJ1-1 | TRBV7-9 | once | - | TGTGCCAGCAGCTATTCAGGGGAGACTGAAGCTTTCTTT | CASSYSGETEAFF
TRBJ1-1 | TRBV19 | - | - | TGTGCCAGTAGTACAACGGTGGACACTGAAGCTTTCTTT | CASSTTVDTEAFF
TRBJ2-7 | TRBV7-9 | - | - | TGTGCCAGCAGCTTTTTCCAGGGCCCCTCCTACGAGCAGTACTTC | CASSFFQGPSYEQYF
TRBJ2-2 | TRBV6-4 | - | - | TGTGCCAGCAGCCGCGTTGGGGAGCTGTTTTTT | CASSRVGELFF
TRBJ1-1 | TRBV29-1 | - | - | TGCAGCGCCTCGCCTTCGGGAGGGGTAAACACTGAAGCTTTCTTT | CSASPSGGVNTEAFF
TRBJ2-7 | TRBV28 | once | - | TGTGCCAGCCTCAGACTAGGCGCTGAGCAGTACTTC | CASLRLGAEQYF
TRBJ2-5 | TRBV6-1 | - | TRBD2 | TGTGCCAGCAGTCCGGGACTAGCGGGAGAGACCCAGTACTTC | CASSPGLAGETQYF
TRBJ1-2 | TRBV9 | once | - | TGTGCCAGCAGCGTAGGCAGGGTCAACACCTTC | CASSVGRVNTF
TRBJ1-1 | TRBV7-9 | - | TRBD1 | TGTGCCAGCAGCTTATTGACAGGGGAAACTGAAGCTTTCTTT | CASSLLTGETEAFF
TRBJ2-5 | TRBV7-9 | - | TRBD2 | TGTGCCAGCAGCCCTAGGGTCGGGGGGTTGGAGACCCAGTACTTC | CASSPRVGGLETQYF
TRBJ1-1 | TRBV27 | - | TRBD1 | TGTGCCAGCAGCCCAGGGACAGGGTACACTGAAGCTTTCTTT | CASSPGTGYTEAFF
TRBJ2-1 | TRBV4-1 | - | TRBD2 | TGCGCCAGCAGCCAAGCCCCCACTAGCGGGAGTTACAATGAGCAGTTCTTC | CASSQAPTSGSYNEQFF
TRBJ2-1 | TRBV29-1 | once | TRBD2 | TGCAGCACACTAGCGGGGATGAGTTACAATGAGCAGTTCTTC | CSTLAGMSYNEQFF
TRBJ1-2 | TRBV30 | - | - | TGTGCCTGGAGTGATGGCTATGGGGGGTATGGCTACACCTTC | CAWSDGYGGYGYTF
TRBJ2-1 | TRBV9 | once | - | TGTGCCAGCAGTCGCCAGGAGCGGTACAATGAGCAGTTCTTC | CASSRQERYNEQFF
TRBJ2-7 | TRBV4-3 | once | TRBD2 | TGCGCCAGCAGCCAAGGCCGGGGCGGGGGCTCCTACGAGCAGTACTTC | CASSQGRGGGSYEQYF
TRBJ2-5 | TRBV10-3 | - | TRBD2 | TGTGCCATCAGCTGGGCGCGGGGGGAGACCCAGTACTTC | CAISWARGETQYF
TRBJ1-5 | TRBV6-5 | - | - | TGTGCCAGCAGTAAGGGACTGTATAGCAATCAGCCCCAGCATTTT | CASSKGLYSNQPQHF
TRBJ1-5 | TRBV2 | once | TRBD1 | TGTGCCAGCAGTGAAATGGCGGGACAGTTCGGTCAGCCCCAGCATTTT | CASSEMAGQFGQPQHF
TRBJ1-1 | TRBV5-4 | - | - | TGTGCCCAGGGCACGCCTTTCACTGAAGCTTTCTTT | CAQGTPFTEAFF
TRBJ2-5 | TRBV19 | - | TRBD2 | TGTGCCAGTAGCCTCGCGGGACTAGCGGGAGGGCCGGAGACCCAGTACTTC | CASSLAGLAGGPETQYF
TRBJ1-2 | TRBV11-3 | - | - | TGTGCCAGCAGCCCAGAGCTCGACAGGCAGTATGGCTACACCTTC | CASSPELDRQYGYTF
TRBJ2-1 | TRBV6-5 | - | - | TGTGCCAGCAGTTACTGGAGATTTGATGAGCAGTTCTTC | CASSYWRFDEQFF
TRBJ1-1 | TRBV19 | - | - | TGTGCCAGTAGTATTACCAGCGACACTGAAGCTTTCTTT | CASSITSDTEAFF
TRBJ1-5 | TRBV27 | - | TRBD1 | TGTGCCAGCAGTTTAGGACAGGGCTTCCGACAGCCCCAGCATTTT | CASSLGQGFRQPQHF
TRBJ2-3 | TRBV10-1 | - | TRBD1 | TGCGCCAGCAGTCCTGACAGGGATGTTCCAGATACGCAGTATTTT | CASSPDRDVPDTQYF
TRBJ1-5 | TRBV9 | - | TRBD1 | TGTGCCAGCAGCGTCGGACAGGGGACCCAGCATTTT | CASSVGQGTQHF
TRBJ2-7 | TRBV6-5 | - | TRBD2 | TGTGCCTCCCTAGCGGGATACGGCGCCTACGAGCAGTACTTC | CASLAGYGAYEQYF
TRBJ2-1 | TRBV13 | - | - | TGTGCCAGCAGCTTAGGGCCCCCCTGGAGGAGGGACTCCTACAATGAGCAGTTCTTC | CASSLGPPWRRDSYNEQFF